This T cell receptor (beta chain) was captured by sequencing in a study of vaccination and CD4 T cells after COVID-19. Germline CDR1 DFQATT, CDR2 SNEGSKA (reference sequence). This CDR3 region has 15 residues. V was pared by 6 bases and J by 0 bases, with 14 bases between. Oncomine TCR Beta short-read sequencing was applied to DNA from cultured CD4+ T cells. TCRdb passed the PCR reads through MiXCR, listing each CDR3 protein once. Of 10,000 to 12,000 distinct CDR3 sequences listed, roughly 27% are singletons. The treatment was: roughly 10-day PBMC culture with coronavirus spike peptide pools or control peptides (ViraFEST assay). By share, this clonotype ranks as medium-sized (0.01 to 0.1%). Its antigen is unknown.

The sequencing here drew on CD4+ T cells from blood, cultured in vitro, taken after SARS-CoV-2 vaccination. The TCR sequence derives from a human donor who had recovered from COVID-19. V usage is TRBV20-1 and J usage is TRBJ2-2; possible D gene TRBD1, 6 bases. CDR3 DNA: TGCAGTGCCACATCGGGACATTCGAACACCGGGGAGCTGTTTTTT. Translating it yields CSATSGHSNTGELFF.